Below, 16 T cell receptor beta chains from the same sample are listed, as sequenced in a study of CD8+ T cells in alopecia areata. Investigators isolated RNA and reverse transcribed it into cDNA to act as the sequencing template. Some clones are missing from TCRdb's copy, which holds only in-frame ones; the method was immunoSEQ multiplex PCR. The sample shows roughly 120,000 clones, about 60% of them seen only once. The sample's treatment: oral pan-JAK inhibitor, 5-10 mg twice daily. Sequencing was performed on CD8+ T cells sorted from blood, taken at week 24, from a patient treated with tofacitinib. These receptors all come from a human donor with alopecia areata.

The CDR3 sequence: CASSLDPDTQYF. The DNA of the CDR3 is TGTGCCAGCAGCTTAGATCCAGATACGCAGTATTTT. This chain uses TRBV11-2 with TRBJ2-3; no reliable D call. The V end was cut by 0 bases, the J end by 4 bases, with 2 bases between. This CDR3 comprises 12 residues. Germline CDR1 is SGHAT and CDR2 is FQNNGV.

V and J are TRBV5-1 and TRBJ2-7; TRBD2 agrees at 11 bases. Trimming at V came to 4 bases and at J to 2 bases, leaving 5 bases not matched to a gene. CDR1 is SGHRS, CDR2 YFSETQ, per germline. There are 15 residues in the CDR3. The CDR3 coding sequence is TGCGCCAGCAGCCCCAGACTAGCGGGGACCTACGAGCAGTACTTC. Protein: CASSPRLAGTYEQYF.

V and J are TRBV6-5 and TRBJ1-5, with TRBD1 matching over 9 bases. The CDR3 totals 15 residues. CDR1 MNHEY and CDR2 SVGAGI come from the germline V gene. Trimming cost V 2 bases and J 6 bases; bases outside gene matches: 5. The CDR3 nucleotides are TGTGCCAGCAGTTACGGGACAGGGTCCGGTCAGCCCCAGCATTTT. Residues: CASSYGTGSGQPQHF.

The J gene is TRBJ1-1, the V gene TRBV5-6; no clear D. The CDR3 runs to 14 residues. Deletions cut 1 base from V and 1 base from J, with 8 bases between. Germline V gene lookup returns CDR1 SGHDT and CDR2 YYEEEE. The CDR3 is CASSLSVRNTEAFF. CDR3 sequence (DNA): TGTGCCAGCAGCTTGAGCGTCCGGAACACTGAAGCTTTCTTT.

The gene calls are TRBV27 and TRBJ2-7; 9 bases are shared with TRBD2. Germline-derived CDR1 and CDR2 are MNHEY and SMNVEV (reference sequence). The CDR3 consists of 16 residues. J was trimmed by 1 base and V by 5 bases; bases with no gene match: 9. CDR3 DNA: TGTGCCAGCAGTCCCATAGCGGGGGCCCTTTCCTACGAGCAGTACTTC. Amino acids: CASSPIAGALSYEQYF.

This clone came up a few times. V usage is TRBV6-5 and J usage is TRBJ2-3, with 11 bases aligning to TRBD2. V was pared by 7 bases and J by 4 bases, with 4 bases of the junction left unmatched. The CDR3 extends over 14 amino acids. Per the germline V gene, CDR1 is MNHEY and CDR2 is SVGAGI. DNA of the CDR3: TGTGCCAGCAATAGCGGGGGGGCCGCAGATACGCAGTATTTT. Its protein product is CASNSGGAADTQYF.

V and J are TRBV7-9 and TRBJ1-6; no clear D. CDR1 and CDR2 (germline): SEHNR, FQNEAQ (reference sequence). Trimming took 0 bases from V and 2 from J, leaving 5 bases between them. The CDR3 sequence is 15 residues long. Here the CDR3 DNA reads TGTGCCAGCAGCTTAGCGGATGCCTATAATTCACCCCTCCACTTT. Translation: CASSLADAYNSPLHF.

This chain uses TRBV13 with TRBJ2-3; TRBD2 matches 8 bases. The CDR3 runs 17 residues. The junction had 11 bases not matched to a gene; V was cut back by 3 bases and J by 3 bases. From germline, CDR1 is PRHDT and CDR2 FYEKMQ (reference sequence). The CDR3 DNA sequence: TGTGCCAGCAGCTTCACCCTGGGCGGGGGGTCAACAGATACGCAGTATTTT. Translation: CASSFTLGGGSTDTQYF.

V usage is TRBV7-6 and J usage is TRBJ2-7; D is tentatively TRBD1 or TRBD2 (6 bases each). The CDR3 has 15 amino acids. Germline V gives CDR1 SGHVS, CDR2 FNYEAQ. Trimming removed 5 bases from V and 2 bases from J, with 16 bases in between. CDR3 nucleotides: TGTGCCAGCAGCCCGAGTCGGGGGCACACCTACGAGCAGTACTTC. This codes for CASSPSRGHTYEQYF.

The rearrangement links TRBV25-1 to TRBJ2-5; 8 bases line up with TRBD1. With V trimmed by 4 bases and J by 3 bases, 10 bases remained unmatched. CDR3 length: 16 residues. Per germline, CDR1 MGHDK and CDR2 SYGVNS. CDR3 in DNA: TGTGCCAGCAGTGGAGTTCCGGGACAGGTCGAAGAGACCCAGTACTTC. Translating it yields CASSGVPGQVEETQYF.

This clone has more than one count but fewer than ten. The CDR3 bases are TGTGCCAGCAGCCAAGATGGTGCGGGGGAGCAGTACTTC. Protein product: CASSQDGAGEQYF. This chain connects TRBV14 to TRBJ2-7; TRBD2 is a possible D gene (6 bases). V lost 0 bases and J 7 bases, leaving 10 bases between the germline ends. The CDR3 extends over 13 amino acids. Per the germline V gene, CDR1 is SGHDN and CDR2 is FVKESK.

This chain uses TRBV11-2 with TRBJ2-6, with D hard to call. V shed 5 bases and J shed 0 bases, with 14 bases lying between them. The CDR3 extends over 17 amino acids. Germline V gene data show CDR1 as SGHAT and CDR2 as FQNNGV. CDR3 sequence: CASSPAYGYSGANVLTF. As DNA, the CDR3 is TGTGCCAGCAGCCCAGCTTACGGCTACTCTGGGGCCAACGTCCTGACTTTC.

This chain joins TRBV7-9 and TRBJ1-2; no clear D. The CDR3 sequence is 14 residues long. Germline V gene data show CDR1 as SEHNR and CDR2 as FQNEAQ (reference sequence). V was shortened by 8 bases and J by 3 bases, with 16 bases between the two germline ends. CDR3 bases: TGTGCCAGCGAAGGAGGAGGTGCCGACTATGGCTACACCTTC. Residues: CASEGGGADYGYTF.

In DNA, the CDR3 is TGTGCCAGCAGCTCCGACAGGTCTAACTATGGCTACACCTTC. Translation: CASSSDRSNYGYTF. The chain is built from TRBV5-4 and TRBJ1-2; D is possibly TRBD1 (6 bases). The CDR3 is made up of 14 amino acids. Germline V gene lookup returns CDR1 SGHNT and CDR2 YYREEE (reference sequence). Trimming removed 3 bases at V and 0 bases at J, with 9 bases between.

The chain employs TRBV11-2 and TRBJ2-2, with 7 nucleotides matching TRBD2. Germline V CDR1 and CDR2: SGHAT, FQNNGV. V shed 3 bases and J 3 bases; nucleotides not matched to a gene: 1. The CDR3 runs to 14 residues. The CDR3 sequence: CASSFSGDTGELFF. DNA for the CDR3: TGTGCCAGCAGCTTCAGCGGGGACACCGGGGAGCTGTTTTTT.

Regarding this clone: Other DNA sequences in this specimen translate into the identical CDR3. CDR3 in amino acids: CASSLGGNYGYTF. CDR3 DNA: TGTGCCAGCAGCTTAGGCGGGAACTATGGCTACACCTTC. The chain employs TRBV7-9 and TRBJ1-2; D is unclear. The CDR3 is 13 amino acids. V was trimmed by 1 base and J by 2 bases, leaving 5 bases between them. Germline CDR1 and CDR2: SEHNR and FQNEAQ (reference sequence).